The 13 T cell receptor beta chains below come from one sample, sequenced in a study of T-cell memory formation after mild COVID-19. TCRdb used MiXCR to reprocess the 5' RACE reads, holding one entry per CDR3 protein. The table has roughly 150,000 distinct CDR3 sequences, roughly 15% seen once. The sample taken for sequencing was PBMCs or a T cell subset sorted from them (not recorded which). The receptor source for this set is an adult woman who had mild COVID-19 (a few samples of this study predate the infection). Cell type and time point are not known.

The chain links TRBV18 to TRBJ1-2; maybe TRBD1 (6 bases). Germline CDR1 and CDR2: KGHSH and LQKENI. Between the trimmed V and J ends, which lost 5 bases and 7 bases, there was a span of 14 bases. CDR3 length: 13 amino acids. This CDR3 reads CASSATIQGGYTF. CDR3 bases: TGTGCCAGCTCAGCAACAATACAGGGTGGCTACACCTTC. The full variable domain, rest sourced from reference TRBV18 and TRBJ1-2, is NAGVMQNPRHLVRRRGQEARLRCSPMKGHSHVYWYRQLPEEGLKFMVYLQKENIIDESGMPKERFSAEFPKEGPSILRIQQVVRGDSAAYFCASSATIQGGYTFGSGTRLTVV.

In this sample, this clonotype turned up a few times. The chain uses TRBV29-1 and TRBJ2-1; D gene ambiguous. V was pared by 5 bases and J by 3 bases, with 14 bases between. Germline CDR1 is SQVTM and CDR2 is ANQGSEA. The CDR3 runs to 14 residues. The CDR3 DNA reads TGCAGCGTTTCAAGCAGAGGTCTCTACAATGAGCAGTTCTTC. Amino acids: CSVSSRGLYNEQFF.

The chain combines TRBV3-1 with TRBJ2-5, with no clear D. V was clipped by 1 base and J by 4 bases, with 13 bases between them. CDR1 and CDR2 from the germline V gene are LGHDT and YNNKEL (reference sequence). CDR3 length: 15 residues. The CDR3 loop reads CASSQVLVLRETQYF. The CDR3 nucleotides are TGTGCCAGCAGCCAAGTCTTGGTTTTACGAGAGACCCAGTACTTC.

This clonotype was picked up a small number of times. V gene TRBV14 combines with J gene TRBJ1-1, with 11 bases lining up with TRBD1. From germline, CDR1 is SGHDN and CDR2 FVKESK. V lost 2 bases to trimming and J lost 1 base; unmatched junction nucleotides: 9. The CDR3 covers 18 residues. The CDR3 here is CASSQTGTGGPRNTEAFF. The CDR3 DNA sequence: TGTGCCAGCAGCCAAACCGGGACAGGGGGACCCAGGAACACTGAAGCTTTCTTT. Based on the CDR3 plus reference TRBV14 and TRBJ1-1, the full variable domain is EAGVTQFPSHSVIEKGQTVTLRCDPISGHDNLYWYRRVMGKEIKFLLHFVKESKQDESGMPNNRFLAERTGGTYSTLKVQPAELEDSGVYFCASSQTGTGGPRNTEAFFGQGTRLTVV.

This chain joins TRBV4-3 and TRBJ1-2, with D maybe TRBD1 (5 bases). The CDR3 loop spans 14 amino acids. Germline loops: CDR1 LGHNA, CDR2 YSLEER. Trimming cost V 1 base and J 6 bases, with 12 bases left between them. The CDR3: CASSQGVVGDGYTF. The CDR3 nucleotides read TGCGCCAGCAGCCAAGGAGTGGTAGGGGATGGCTACACCTTC.

The table lists this clonotype with a few counts. V is TRBV24-1 and J is TRBJ2-1, with D perhaps TRBD1 (5 bases). CDR1 is KGHDR, CDR2 SFDVKD, per germline. The CDR3 runs 14 residues. The V gene lost 6 bases and the J gene lost 8 bases, with 16 bases spanning the gap. The CDR3 protein is CATSHPQGSDEQFF. The CDR3 DNA is TGTGCCACCAGTCACCCGCAGGGATCAGATGAGCAGTTCTTC.

Only a few counts were recorded for this clonotype. The chain carries TRBV6-6 and TRBJ2-7; D unresolved. This CDR3 is 12 amino acids long. V lost 2 bases and J 3 bases, leaving 5 bases between the germline ends. CDR1 is MNHNY and CDR2 is SVGAGI in the germline V gene (reference sequence). CDR3 region: CASSYARYEQYF. In DNA, the CDR3 is TGTGCCAGCAGTTACGCTCGCTACGAGCAGTACTTC.

The sample holds a few counts of this clonotype. This CDR3 is CASSLTGRPYEQYF. The CDR3 DNA is TGTGCCAGCAGTTTGACAGGGAGGCCATACGAGCAGTACTTC. The chain uses TRBV27 and TRBJ2-7; D perhaps matches TRBD1 (7 bases). CDR1 is MNHEY and CDR2 is SMNVEV in the germline V gene (reference sequence). Trimming cost V 3 bases and J 4 bases, with 13 bases left between them. This CDR3 is 14 amino acids long.

The chain carries TRBV19 and TRBJ1-5, with 12 positions matching TRBD1. The germline CDR1 and CDR2 sequences are LNHDA and SQIVND (reference sequence). Trimming at V came to 5 bases and at J to 7 bases, leaving 9 bases not matched to a gene. This CDR3 contains 16 residues. In DNA, the CDR3 is TGTGCCAGTAGTCACCGGGACAGGGGGCGAAAACAGCCCCAGCATTTT. This encodes CASSHRDRGRKQPQHF.

Only a few counts were recorded for this clonotype. This chain joins TRBV10-3 and TRBJ1-1, with D maybe TRBD1 (6 bases). V dropped 3 bases and J dropped 4 bases, with 12 bases sitting between them. The CDR3 runs 14 residues. Germline loops: CDR1 ENHRY, CDR2 SYGVKD. CDR3 in DNA: TGTGCCATCAGTGATGGGGGGCTGAGCACTGAAGCTTTCTTT. This encodes CAISDGGLSTEAFF.

This clonotype appeared a few times. This chain uses TRBV7-3 with TRBJ2-3, with D possibly being TRBD2 (5 bases). Trimming pared 4 bases from V and 6 bases from J, leaving 17 bases between. Germline CDR1 SGHTA, CDR2 FQGTGA. This CDR3 is 15 amino acids long. The CDR3 protein is CASSSRGTHMDTQYF. The CDR3 DNA follows: TGTGCCAGCAGCTCCCGGGGTACGCACATGGATACGCAGTATTTT.

This clonotype occurred many times. The chain links TRBV4-1 to TRBJ2-3; 9 positions agree with TRBD2. The junction had 5 bases not matched to a gene; V was cut back by 5 bases and J by 2 bases. The germline gives CDR1 MGHRA, CDR2 YSYEKL. The CDR3 contains 15 residues. The DNA of the CDR3 is TGCGCCAGCAGCTATAGCGGGGGAGACACAGATACGCAGTATTTT. This codes for CASSYSGGDTDTQYF.

CDR3 coding DNA: TGTGCCAGCAGCTCAGGCCCGCGAGGGACCGGGGAGCTGTTTTTT. Protein sequence: CASSSGPRGTGELFF. J is TRBJ2-2 and V is TRBV7-7, with a possible D match to TRBD2 (5 bases). V was cut by 4 bases and J by 5 bases, with 14 bases left in between. The CDR3 spans 15 residues. Germline V CDR1 and CDR2: SSHAT, FNYEAQ (reference sequence).